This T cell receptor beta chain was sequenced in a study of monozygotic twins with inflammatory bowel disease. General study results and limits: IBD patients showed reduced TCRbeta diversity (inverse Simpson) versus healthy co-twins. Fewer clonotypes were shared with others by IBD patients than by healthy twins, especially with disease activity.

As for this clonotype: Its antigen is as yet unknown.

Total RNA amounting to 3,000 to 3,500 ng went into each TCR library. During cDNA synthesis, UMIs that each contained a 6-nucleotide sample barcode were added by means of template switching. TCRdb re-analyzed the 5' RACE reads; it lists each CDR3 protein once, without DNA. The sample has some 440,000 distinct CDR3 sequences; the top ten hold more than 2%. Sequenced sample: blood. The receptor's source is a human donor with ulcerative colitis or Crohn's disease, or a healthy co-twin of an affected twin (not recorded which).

CDR3 residues: CASSEHRNLNTEAFF. V usage is TRBV19 and J usage is TRBJ1-1. CDR3 length equals 15 residues. In germline, CDR1 is LNHDA, CDR2 SQIVND (reference sequence). Drawing the rest from reference TRBV19 and TRBJ1-1, the complete variable domain is DGGITQSPKYLFRKEGQNVTLSCEQNLNHDAMYWYRQDPGQGLRLIYYSQIVNDFQKGDIAEGYSVSREKKESFPLTVTSAQKNPTAFYLCASSEHRNLNTEAFFGQGTRLTVV.